This record covers a single T cell receptor beta chain. Antigen specificity is unknown. V shed 0 bases and J 0 bases; nucleotides not matched to a gene: 9. Germline V gives CDR1 DFQATT, CDR2 SNEGSKA (reference sequence). The CDR3 is 19 residues long. Each CDR3 protein is one row after TCRdb ran MiXCR on the reads. The profile shows some 350,000 distinct CDR3 sequences, 25% to 30% of them singletons. These data come from a study of T cell repertoires in cytomegalovirus infection. Study overall: Researchers turned to recently identified HLA-C-restricted CMV epitopes as well as well-studied HLA-B-restricted ones.

V usage is TRBV20-1 and J usage is TRBJ2-7; 15 nucleotides align to TRBD2. The source material was cultured PBMCs, sampled from culture after CMV antigen stimulation. The clonotype was recovered from a human donor in good health (CMV status not recorded). Some clones in this sample may be carry-over from other donors' samples. The CDR3 region has the DNA TGCAGTGCTAGAGATCGATCCGGACTAGCGGGGGGGAGCTCCTACGAGCAGTACTTC. Protein product: CSARDRSGLAGGSSYEQYF.